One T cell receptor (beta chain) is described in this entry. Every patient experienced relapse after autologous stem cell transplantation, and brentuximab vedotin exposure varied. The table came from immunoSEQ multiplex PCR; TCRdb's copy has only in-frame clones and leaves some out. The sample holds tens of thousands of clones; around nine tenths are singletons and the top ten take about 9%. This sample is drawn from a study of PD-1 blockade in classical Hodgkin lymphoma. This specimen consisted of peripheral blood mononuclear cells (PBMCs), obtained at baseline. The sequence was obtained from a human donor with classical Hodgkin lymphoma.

The CDR3 region has the DNA TGTGCCAGCAGCTTGGATAGCGGGGGAGCTTACGAGCAGTACTTC. As protein: CASSLDSGGAYEQYF. The chain is built from TRBV9 and TRBJ2-7, with TRBD2 identical over 9 bases. The length of the CDR3 is 15 residues. Germline V CDR1 and CDR2: SGDLS, YYNGEE. J lost 4 bases, V lost 4 bases, and 9 bases had no gene match.